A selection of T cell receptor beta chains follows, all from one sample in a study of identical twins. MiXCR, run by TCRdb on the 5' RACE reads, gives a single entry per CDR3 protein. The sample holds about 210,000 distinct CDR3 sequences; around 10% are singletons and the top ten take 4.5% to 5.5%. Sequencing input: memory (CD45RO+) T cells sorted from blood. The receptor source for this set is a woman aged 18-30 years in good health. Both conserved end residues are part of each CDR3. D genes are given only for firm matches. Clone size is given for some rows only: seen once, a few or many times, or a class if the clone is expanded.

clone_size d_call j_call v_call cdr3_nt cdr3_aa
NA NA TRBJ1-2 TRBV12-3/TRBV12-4 TGTGCCAGCAGTTTGGGAGGGCTTGGCTACACCTTC CASSLGGLGYTF
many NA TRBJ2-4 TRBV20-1 TGCAGTGCTAGAGGCCCTCCCCGGATCGGTGTAGCCAAAAACATTCAGTACTTC CSARGPPRIGVAKNIQYF
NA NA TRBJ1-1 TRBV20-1 TGCAGTGCTAGAGATCGGAAGGGGGGAAATGAAGCTTTCTTT CSARDRKGGNEAFF
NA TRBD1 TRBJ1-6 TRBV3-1 TGTGCCAGCAGCCCTCAGGGGGGGAATTCACCCCTCCACTTT CASSPQGGNSPLHF
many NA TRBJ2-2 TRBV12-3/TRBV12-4 TGTGCCAGCCTGGCCGGGGTTCGGAGCGGGGAGCTGTTTTTT CASLAGVRSGELFF
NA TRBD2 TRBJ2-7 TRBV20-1 TGCAGTGCTAGAGGGACTAGCGGGGGGGCTTTTCTCTACGAGCAGTACTTC CSARGTSGGAFLYEQYF
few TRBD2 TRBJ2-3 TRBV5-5 TGTGCCAGCAAAAGCGGGACCTCGCCGGATACGCAGTATTTT CASKSGTSPDTQYF
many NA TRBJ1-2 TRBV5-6 TGTGCCAGCAGCGGGGGGACGGTCTATGGCTACACCTTC CASSGGTVYGYTF
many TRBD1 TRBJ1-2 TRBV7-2 TGTGCCAGCAGCTTCCGACAGGGACATGGCTACACCTTC CASSFRQGHGYTF
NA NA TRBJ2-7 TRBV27 TGTGCCAGCAGTTGGATAGGGGCCGCCTACGAGCAGTACTTC CASSWIGAAYEQYF
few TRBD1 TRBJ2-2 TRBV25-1 TGTGCCAGCAGGGGGACAGGCCCGAACACCGGGGAGCTGTTTTTT CASRGTGPNTGELFF
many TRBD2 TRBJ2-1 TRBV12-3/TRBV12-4 TGTGCCAGCAGTTTTTCTCGGCTAGCGGGCCACACAGCTGAGCAGTTCTTC CASSFSRLAGHTAEQFF
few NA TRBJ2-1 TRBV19 TGTGCCAGTAGTACCCCGAGCCTCCGTGAGCAGTTCTTC CASSTPSLREQFF
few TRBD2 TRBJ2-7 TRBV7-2 TGTGCCAGCAGCTTAGGGGCTAGCGGGGAAGGGTACGAGCAGTACTTC CASSLGASGEGYEQYF
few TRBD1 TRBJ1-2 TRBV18 TGTGCCAGCTCACCCCAGGACAGGGGAGGCTACACCTTC CASSPQDRGGYTF
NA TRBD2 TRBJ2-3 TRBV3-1 TGTGCCAGCTCCTCCCAGAGACTAGCAACCGATACGCAGTATTTT CASSSQRLATDTQYF
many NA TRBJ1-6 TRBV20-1 TGCAGTGCTAGAGACCTCACGGGGAGCTCCTATAATTCACCCCTCCACTTT CSARDLTGSSYNSPLHF
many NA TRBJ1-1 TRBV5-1 TGCGCCAGCAGCTTGGTTTTTCGTGGGGGGCGAAGCACTGAAGCTTTCTTT CASSLVFRGGRSTEAFF
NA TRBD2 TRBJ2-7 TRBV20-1 TGCAGTGCTAGAGATCAAGCGGGAGACCCCTACGAGCAGTACTTC CSARDQAGDPYEQYF
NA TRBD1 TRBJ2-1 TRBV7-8 TGTGCCACCAAAACGGGACAGGGAGACAATGAGCAGTTCTTC CATKTGQGDNEQFF
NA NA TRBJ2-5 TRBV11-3 TGTGCCAGCAGCTTAGACATACGCGAGACCCAGTACTTC CASSLDIRETQYF